These 26 T cell receptor beta chains were all obtained from the same sample, sequenced in a study of siplizumab effects on memory and regulatory T cells. Sequencing was performed with immunoSEQ multiplex PCR; in TCRdb, only in-frame clones are kept and a portion is missing. The sample lists approximately 100,000 clones, approximately 94% occurring once. Material: Tregs sorted from blood. These receptors all stem from a human donor in good health.

J is TRBJ2-7 and V is TRBV14; 9 bases align to TRBD1. The CDR3 totals 15 residues. Unmatched junction bases numbered 8, after V lost 4 bases and J lost 4 bases. Germline CDR1 SGHDN, CDR2 FVKESK. CDR3 residues: CASSRSGTGIYEQYF. As DNA, the CDR3 is TGTGCCAGCAGCCGTTCCGGGACAGGGATTTACGAGCAGTACTTC.

The chain couples TRBV2 to TRBJ1-4; D remains unclear. Germline CDR1 reads SNHLY; CDR2 reads FYNNEI. The CDR3 runs 13 residues. The V and J ends lost 7 bases and 7 bases respectively, with 13 bases between them. CDR3 sequence (DNA): TGTGCCAGCACTGTACGGTGGGGTGAAAAACTGTTTTTT. Protein: CASTVRWGEKLFF.

The J gene is TRBJ1-5, the V gene TRBV6-1; unclear D gene. Germline values: CDR1 MNHNS, CDR2 SASEGT. The V end lost 7 bases, the J end lost 1 base, and 8 bases lay between the germline ends. This CDR3 comprises 13 residues. This chain's CDR3 is CASISVSNQPQHF. The CDR3 DNA reads TGTGCCAGCATCTCGGTCAGCAATCAGCCCCAGCATTTT.

This clone occurred a few times. CDR3 sequence: CASSIDWGGSEAFF. DNA of the CDR3: TGTGCCAGCAGTATTGACTGGGGGGGATCTGAAGCTTTCTTT. This chain joins TRBV7-2 and TRBJ1-1, with D possibly matching TRBD1 (5 bases). CDR1 SGHTA and CDR2 FQGNSA come from the germline V gene. The CDR3 is made up of 14 amino acids. Trimming pared 6 bases from V and 6 bases from J, leaving 17 bases between. The full variable domain, rest sourced from reference TRBV7-2 and TRBJ1-1, is GAGVSQSPSNKVTEKGKDVELRCDPISGHTALYWYRQSLGQGLEFLIYFQGNSAPDKSGLPSDRFSAERTGGSVSTLTIQRTQQEDSAVYLCASSIDWGGSEAFFGQGTRLTVV.

The gene calls are TRBV7-9 and TRBJ2-2; 9 bases agree with TRBD2. The CDR3 runs to 15 residues. The junction had 4 bases not matched to a gene; V was cut back by 3 bases and J by 5 bases. Per the germline V gene, CDR1 is SEHNR and CDR2 is FQNEAQ (reference sequence). The CDR3 DNA is TGTGCCAGCAGCTTTATAGCGGGAGCGACCGGGGAGCTGTTTTTT. This translates into CASSFIAGATGELFF.

V usage is TRBV27 and J usage is TRBJ2-3; 11 nucleotides align to TRBD2. This CDR3 has 16 residues. The germline V gene has CDR1 MNHEY and CDR2 SMNVEV (reference sequence). The V segment lost 5 bases and the J segment 5 bases; nucleotides outside the gene matches: 9. The DNA of the CDR3 is TGTGCCAGCAGTCTCGCTAGCGGGAGGTGGGTAGATACGCAGTATTTT. Protein sequence: CASSLASGRWVDTQYF.

The J gene is TRBJ2-7, the V gene TRBV20-1; the D gene is possibly TRBD2 (6 bases). This CDR3 contains 11 residues. CDR1 and CDR2 from the germline V gene are DFQATT and SNEGSKA (reference sequence). DNA of the CDR3: TGCGGCGCGGAGGAGGGCTACGAGCAGTACTTC. As protein: CGAEEGYEQYF.

The chain has TRBV27 and TRBJ2-4; D uncertain. In germline, CDR1 is MNHEY, CDR2 SMNVEV (reference sequence). The CDR3 is 14 residues long. V was pared by 10 bases and J by 0 bases, with 13 bases between. In DNA form, the CDR3 reads TGTGCCACCGATGGACCTCTAGCCAAAAACATTCAGTACTTC. Translated: CATDGPLAKNIQYF.

J is TRBJ2-7 and V is TRBV6-6; TRBD1 or TRBD2 may be the D gene (7 bases each). V was pared by 2 bases and J by 6 bases, with 14 bases between. The germline gives CDR1 MNHNY, CDR2 SVGAGI (reference sequence). CDR3 size: 14 residues. DNA for the CDR3: TGTGCCAGCAGTTACGGGGCAGGGGGGGGCGAGCAGTACTTC. Translation: CASSYGAGGGEQYF.

The chain is built from TRBV6-4 and TRBJ2-3; 9 nucleotides align to TRBD2. This CDR3 contains 15 residues. Germline V gene sequence: CDR1 MRHNA, CDR2 SNTAGT. V lost 5 bases and J lost 0; bases outside the gene matches: 3. CDR3 amino acids: CASSLTSGSTDTQYF. The CDR3 nucleotides read TGTGCCAGCAGTCTTACTAGCGGGAGCACAGATACGCAGTATTTT.

In this sample, this clone turned up once. The V gene is TRBV6-6, the J gene TRBJ2-1, with 8 bases matching TRBD2. The CDR3 is 13 residues long. Germline V gene data show CDR1 as MNHNY and CDR2 as SVGAGI (reference sequence). With V trimmed by 10 bases and J by 8 bases, 10 bases remained unmatched. CDR3: CATKWREVDEQFF. CDR3 sequence (DNA): TGTGCCACTAAATGGCGGGAGGTAGATGAGCAGTTCTTC.

Written as DNA, the CDR3 is TGTGCCAGCAGCCCGACATGGAGGGGCAATGAGCAGTTCTTC. Its protein is CASSPTWRGNEQFF. The gene calls are TRBV14 and TRBJ2-1; tentatively, D is TRBD2 (6 bases). Germline CDR1 and CDR2: SGHDN and FVKESK. V lost 4 bases and J 6 bases, leaving 13 bases between the germline ends. This CDR3 spans 14 amino acids.

This chain joins TRBV28 and TRBJ2-1; 9 nucleotides line up with TRBD2. This CDR3 is built from 14 residues. Unmatched junction bases numbered 13, after V lost 7 bases and J lost 12 bases. Per the germline V gene, CDR1 is MDHEN and CDR2 is SYDVKM. DNA for the CDR3: TGTGCCAGCACCAGAGGTGGCGCGGGAGGGCTGCAGTTCTTC. Its translation is CASTRGGAGGLQFF. The whole variable domain, filled in from reference TRBV28 and TRBJ2-1, reads DVKVTQSSRYLVKRTGEKVFLECVQDMDHENMFWYRQDPGLGLRLIYFSYDVKMKEKGDIPEGYSVSREKKERFSLILESASTNQTSMYLCASTRGGAGGLQFFGPGTRLTVL.

The chain couples TRBV12-5 to TRBJ2-1, with D perhaps matching TRBD1 (5 bases). Trimming removed 1 base at V and 5 bases at J, with 18 bases between. The CDR3 extends over 17 amino acids. CDR1 and CDR2 (germline): LGHNT, FRNRAP. CDR3 region: CASGLAHSGSWHNEQFF. CDR3 bases: TGTGCTAGTGGTTTGGCCCACTCAGGGTCGTGGCACAATGAGCAGTTCTTC.

This chain connects TRBV2 to TRBJ2-2; D may be TRBD1 (6 bases). V was trimmed by 1 base and J by 8 bases, leaving 11 bases between them. This CDR3 is built from 14 residues. CDR1 and CDR2 (germline): SNHLY, FYNNEI. The CDR3 DNA sequence: TGTGCCAGCAGTGAAGTTCAGGGGCTTGGGGAGCTGTTTTTT. This gives the protein CASSEVQGLGELFF.

The V gene is TRBV6-5, the J gene TRBJ2-7; D remains ambiguous. Trimming took 6 bases from V and 6 from J, leaving 18 bases between them. The germline gives CDR1 MNHEY, CDR2 SVGAGI. The CDR3 consists of 14 residues. This CDR3 is CASSPFGLRVEQYF. As DNA, the CDR3 is TGTGCCAGCAGCCCATTCGGGCTCCGGGTCGAGCAGTACTTC.

J is TRBJ2-7 and V is TRBV29-1; possibly TRBD1 for D (5 bases). From germline, CDR1 is SQVTM and CDR2 ANQGSEA. There are 13 residues in the CDR3. Trimming removed 4 bases from V and 1 base from J, with 11 bases in between. CDR3 protein: CSVGQGTSYEQYF. The CDR3 DNA follows: TGCAGCGTTGGGCAGGGAACATCCTACGAGCAGTACTTC.

The genes are TRBV6-5 and TRBJ2-5; 9 nucleotides align to TRBD2. This CDR3 is built from 16 residues. V dropped 2 bases and J dropped 7; count of bases not matched to a gene: 11. In germline, CDR1 is MNHEY, CDR2 SVGAGI. As DNA, the CDR3 is TGTGCCAGCAGTTACGACCTACGGACTAGCGCAGCGACCCAGTACTTC. It specifies CASSYDLRTSAATQYF.

This chain joins TRBV2 and TRBJ1-2; no definite D call. With 11 bases removed from V and 6 bases from J, the gap between germline ends came to 13 bases. This CDR3 has 11 residues. The germline gives CDR1 SNHLY, CDR2 FYNNEI. The CDR3 DNA sequence: TGTGCCTCTTCATTAGGTGATGGCTACACCTTC. This codes for CASSLGDGYTF.

This chain uses TRBV18 with TRBJ2-1; D is unclear. CDR1 and CDR2 from the germline V gene are KGHSH and LQKENI. Trimming removed 0 bases at V and 4 bases at J, with 16 bases between. The CDR3 extends over 17 amino acids. CDR3 sequence: CASSPPQPLQAYNEQFF. The CDR3 DNA sequence: TGTGCCAGCTCACCACCTCAACCCCTCCAGGCTTACAATGAGCAGTTCTTC.

The rearrangement joins TRBV5-1 to TRBJ2-1; D may be TRBD2 (5 bases). The CDR3 loop spans 15 amino acids. CDR1 is SGHRS, CDR2 YFSETQ, per germline. Trimming cost V 3 bases and J 11 bases, with 21 bases left between them. The CDR3 spells CASSSVGFEGGQQFF. The CDR3 nucleotides read TGCGCCAGCAGCTCGGTTGGGTTCGAGGGCGGCCAGCAGTTCTTC.

The chain has TRBV5-1 and TRBJ2-1, with no clear D. Germline CDR1 and CDR2: SGHRS and YFSETQ. The CDR3 has 13 amino acids. Trimming cost V 4 bases and J 0 bases, with 5 bases left between them. As DNA, the CDR3 is TGCGCCAGCAGCCCGAGCTCCTACAATGAGCAGTTCTTC. Its protein product is CASSPSSYNEQFF.

The chain links TRBV5-1 to TRBJ1-6; 8 bases are shared with TRBD1. V gave up 3 bases and J gave up 10 bases; unmatched junction bases: 6. CDR1 is SGHRS and CDR2 is YFSETQ in the germline V gene. The CDR3 is 14 residues long. The CDR3 loop is CASSWTGNNSPLHF. The CDR3 DNA reads as TGCGCCAGCAGCTGGACAGGGAACAACTCACCCCTCCACTTT.

The chain is built from TRBV5-1 and TRBJ2-7; the D call may be TRBD1 or TRBD2 (5 bases each). V lost 3 bases and J lost 6, with 19 bases in between. Germline CDR1 is SGHRS and CDR2 is YFSETQ. The CDR3 is 15 amino acids. The DNA of the CDR3 is TGCGCCAGCAGCTCATCCACCGGGACCTATACCGAGCAGTACTTC. This translates into CASSSSTGTYTEQYF.

V usage is TRBV7-3 and J usage is TRBJ2-1; the D gene could be TRBD1 or TRBD2 (7 bases each). V was clipped by 2 bases and J by 1 base, with 12 bases between them. Germline V lookup: CDR1 SGHTA, CDR2 FQGTGA. This CDR3 is built from 16 residues. CDR3 loop: CASSLGRGRSYNEQFF. CDR3 coding DNA: TGTGCCAGCAGCTTAGGGAGGGGGCGATCCTACAATGAGCAGTTCTTC. The full variable domain, rest sourced from reference TRBV7-3 and TRBJ2-1, is GAGVSQTPSNKVTEKGKYVELRCDPISGHTALYWYRQSLGQGPEFLIYFQGTGAADDSGLPNDRFFAVRPEGSVSTLKIQRTERGDSAVYLCASSLGRGRSYNEQFFGPGTRLTVL.

CDR3: CASSSRGPSSGANVLTF. CDR3 nucleotide sequence: TGTGCCAGTAGTTCCAGGGGCCCCAGCTCTGGGGCCAACGTCCTGACTTTC. V and J are TRBV19 and TRBJ2-6; possibly TRBD1 for D (6 bases). Per the germline V gene, CDR1 is LNHDA and CDR2 is SQIVND (reference sequence). Trimming left V 5 bases short and J 0 bases short, with 14 bases between. The CDR3 extends over 17 amino acids.